This TCR beta chain was observed in a study of T cell responses to AZD1222 COVID-19 vaccine (dated by TCRdb to the early 2020s). At the level of the whole study: AZD1222 recipients whose second dose came at about 4 weeks and those whose second dose came at about 12 weeks were combined into one group, since spike-specific TCR depth and breadth did not differ between the two schedules. A total of 230 or so trial participants underwent TCR sequencing, of whom nearly 210 received two doses of AZD1222 and about 25 received two doses of the MenACWY control vaccine. Enrollment into the trials was organized by age into subgroups of 18-55, 56-69 and 70-plus years, and those subgroups contained roughly 160, 29 and 62 TCR-sequenced participants, respectively.

With regard to this clone: This receptor's antigen is unknown. Qualities for individual bases were not recorded, and no much larger clone is one base off.

What the research found in general, with its limitations: The vaccine-associated CD4 TCRs covered the entire spike protein, and the dominant responses fell in regions 160-218 and 743-854. Most participants were white British and females outnumbered males, and the authors suggested that clonal diversity may have been underestimated. The 56-69-year group was small, and its depth increase did not reach significance, likely because of low power. Because no samples from the day 14 peak response were available, repertoires could be characterized only after the peak T cell response. Nearly half of unique spike-specific TCRs reportedly recognized epitopes outside regions mutated in the B.1.351 and B.1.1.7 variants. Conclusions about previously exposed vaccinees are limited because only 5 or 6 AZD1222 recipients were SARS-CoV-2 seropositive at baseline. After two AZD1222 doses, both the breadth and the depth of spike-specific TCRs were significantly higher than at day 0 and than in MenACWY recipients.

This sample's time point label indicates: baseline before first vaccination. Samples from vaccinated people were obtained from the UK trials COV001 and COV002, which included a single-blind randomized controlled phase 2/3 trial of AZD1222 (ChAdOx1 nCoV-19) in healthy adults. For TCRbeta chain sequencing, PBMC samples from trial participants were taken at day 0 and at day 28 after the second dose. The CDR3 regions of human TCRbeta chains were subjected to immunosequencing. Concerning the study's data processing: TCRs in the repertoires were matched against a reference library of SARS-CoV-2-specific TCRs that had been generated with the MIRA antigen-specificity platform. Breadth was defined as the fraction of unique TCRs that were SARS-CoV-2-associated, and depth was defined as the fraction of total T cells that were SARS-CoV-2-associated. Using the MIRA data, each spike-specific TCR was assigned both to the spike region to which the TCR was reactive and to a CD4 or CD8 class. Log10-transformed breadth and depth values were compared by one-way ANOVA with Sidak's multiple comparisons tests. TCRdb provides this immuneACCESS table in a form limited to in-frame rearrangements. Some clones are lacking; in checked studies, under half of them reflect an unresolved V gene, and why the rest are absent is not known. V and J calls plus clone size are reproduced from that table; the DNA served to infer D and trimming. Across this sample there are about 93,000 clones, with roughly 85% seen only once. The ten largest make up under 9% of the sample.

The germline V gene sets CDR1 to SGHTS and CDR2 to YDEGEE. Cut back by 0 bases and 3 bases, the V and J ends lie 18 bases apart. The CDR3 spans 17 residues, from the cysteine through the phenylalanine. Here the CDR3 DNA is all that survives: 51 bases in frame from base 1. The clonotype comes from an adult in good health. The input for sequencing was peripheral blood, taken on day 0 of AZD1222 vaccination. This receptor chain uses TRBV5-8 and TRBJ1-2, with a tentative D gene TRBD1 over 5 matching bases. The DNA sequence is given as TGTGCCAGCAGCTTGGTGCCCGCAGGGCACGCAGACTATGGCTACACCTTC. Protein translation: CASSLVPAGHADYGYTF.